This entry lists 30 T cell receptor beta chains sequenced from one sample in a study of OX40 agonist ivuxolimab in advanced cancers. Assay used: immunoSEQ multiplex PCR; TCRdb lists only in-frame clones, some missing. The table includes more than 30,000 clones, 86% detected once. Sequencing was performed on CD4+ or CD8+ T cells sorted from blood, taken in a trial of the OX40 agonist ivuxolimab. The source of these receptors is an adult with an advanced solid tumor such as melanoma, head and neck, liver or kidney cancer.

This chain connects TRBV19 to TRBJ1-6, with 7 positions matching TRBD1. J gave up 6 bases and V 7 bases, and 9 bases lay outside the gene matches. Germline CDR1 is LNHDA and CDR2 is SQIVND (reference sequence). The CDR3 has 15 amino acids. The CDR3 DNA is TGTGCCAGTAACCCGGGAGGGGGCTTTAATTCACCCCTCCACTTT. Amino acid sequence: CASNPGGGFNSPLHF.

This sequence joins TRBV2 and TRBJ1-2, with D uncertain. Germline assignment: CDR1 SNHLY and CDR2 FYNNEI. The CDR3 runs to 13 residues. The V end lost 8 bases, the J end lost 6 bases, and 16 bases lay between the germline ends. CDR3: CASLLSGPNGYTF. CDR3 nucleotide sequence: TGTGCCAGCCTCCTATCGGGCCCCAATGGCTACACCTTC.

Only one count was recorded for this clone. The gene calls are TRBV19 and TRBJ1-5; TRBD1 matches at 8 bases. CDR1 is LNHDA and CDR2 is SQIVND in the germline V gene (reference sequence). Trimming at V came to 5 bases and at J to 6 bases, leaving 6 bases not matched to a gene. The CDR3 sequence is 14 residues long. The CDR3 is CASSLTGERQPQHF. For the CDR3, the DNA is TGTGCCAGTAGTCTGACAGGGGAACGTCAGCCCCAGCATTTT.

CDR3 bases: TGTGCCAGCAGTTTATCCCATTTGGCCACAGGGTATGGCTACACCTTC. Protein: CASSLSHLATGYGYTF. The chain carries TRBV27 and TRBJ1-2; tentative D call: TRBD1 (6 bases). Per germline, CDR1 MNHEY and CDR2 SMNVEV (reference sequence). V lost 0 bases and J lost 5, with 16 bases in between. The CDR3 consists of 16 residues.

The rearrangement uses TRBV4-1 and TRBJ2-4; no reliable D call. The V and J ends lost 2 bases and 8 bases respectively, with 19 bases between them. Germline lookup yields CDR1 MGHRA and CDR2 YSYEKL. CDR3 length equals 16 residues. CDR3 residues: CASSQTPGRRTDIQYF. CDR3 DNA: TGCGCCAGCAGCCAAACGCCCGGCAGGCGAACGGACATTCAGTACTTC.

This chain connects TRBV5-1 to TRBJ2-1; D not certain. Per germline, CDR1 SGHRS and CDR2 YFSETQ. The CDR3 is 11 residues long. Trimming removed 7 bases at V and 6 bases at J, with 8 bases between. The CDR3: CASAKVNEQFF. Here the CDR3 DNA reads TGCGCCAGCGCCAAAGTCAATGAGCAGTTCTTC.

This clone is medium-sized (0.01 to 0.1%) within its sample. This sequence joins TRBV4-1 and TRBJ1-2; no clear D gene. This CDR3 region has 14 residues. Trimming took off 2 bases at V and 2 bases at J, with 9 bases between the two ends. CDR1 is MGHRA, CDR2 YSYEKL, per germline. DNA for the CDR3: TGCGCCAGCAGCCAAATTGCAGGCAACTATGGCTACACCTTC. Translation: CASSQIAGNYGYTF.

This chain connects TRBV14 to TRBJ2-5; no definite D call. CDR1 SGHDN and CDR2 FVKESK come from the germline V gene. With 1 base removed from V and 7 bases from J, the gap between germline ends came to 7 bases. CDR3 length equals 12 residues. CDR3 sequence (DNA): TGTGCCAGCAGCCAAGTTTCGGGGACCCAGTACTTC. Its protein product is CASSQVSGTQYF.

V usage is TRBV6-6 and J usage is TRBJ2-7; 11 bases align to TRBD1. The CDR3 is made up of 14 amino acids. Germline-derived CDR1 and CDR2 are MNHNY and SVGAGI (reference sequence). V dropped 5 bases and J dropped 4; count of bases not matched to a gene: 4. The CDR3 sequence: CASSQGTGGYEQYF. The CDR3 region has the DNA TGTGCCAGCAGTCAGGGGACAGGGGGATACGAGCAGTACTTC.

On this clone: Germline is not matched at one junction end, which may reflect a read error. The chain uses TRBV11-2 and TRBJ2-7; TRBD1 matches at 7 bases. This CDR3 has 12 residues. Germline loops: CDR1 SGHAT, CDR2 FQNNGV. CDR3 nucleotides: TGTGCCAGCAGCTTAGCGCAGGGGGTCGCTGAGTTC. Protein sequence: CASSLAQGVAEF.

The gene calls are TRBV4-2 and TRBJ2-3, with 9 bases lining up with TRBD2. CDR1 and CDR2 from the germline V gene are LGHNA and YNFKEQ. The CDR3 runs to 17 residues. V was clipped by 4 bases and J by 2 bases; unmatched bases: 10. CDR3 in DNA: TGTGCCAGCAGCCGCAACCCTAGCGGGGCGGACACAGATACGCAGTATTTT. Its protein product is CASSRNPSGADTDTQYF.

The chain links TRBV6-6 to TRBJ2-5, with 10 bases aligning to TRBD2. V lost 6 bases, J lost 5 bases, and 6 bases stayed unmatched. This CDR3 comprises 14 residues. Germline lookup yields CDR1 MNHNY and CDR2 SVGAGI (reference sequence). The CDR3 loop is CASRAGGGGETQYF. The CDR3 DNA sequence: TGTGCCAGCAGAGCGGGGGGGGGCGGGGAGACCCAGTACTTC.

This sequence joins TRBV7-8 and TRBJ2-1, with a tentative D call TRBD2 (5 bases). CDR3 length equals 13 residues. CDR1 SGHVS and CDR2 FQNEAQ come from the germline V gene. V gave up 10 bases and J gave up 7 bases, with 17 bases separating them. Written as DNA, the CDR3 is TGTGCCACCGGGTGGCGGGTGGGAAATGAGCAGTTCTTC. It yields the protein CATGWRVGNEQFF.

The J gene is TRBJ2-4, the V gene TRBV7-2, with D possibly TRBD2 on 6 matching bases. This CDR3 contains 17 residues. The V gene lost 1 base and the J gene lost 0 bases, with 13 bases spanning the gap. Per the germline V gene, CDR1 is SGHTA and CDR2 is FQGNSA. Written as DNA, the CDR3 is TGTGCCAGCAGCTTAGGAGAGCGGGCCCTAGCCAAAAACATTCAGTACTTC. Translation gives CASSLGERALAKNIQYF.

Only a few counts were recorded for this clone. The rearrangement joins TRBV19 to TRBJ2-1; D unclear. Germline-derived CDR1 and CDR2 are LNHDA and SQIVND (reference sequence). Trimming took off 8 bases at V and 6 bases at J, with 2 bases between the two ends. There are 9 residues in the CDR3. CDR3: CASSNEQFF. CDR3 sequence (DNA): TGTGCCAGTTCCAATGAGCAGTTCTTC.

This clone was seen just once. The rearrangement joins TRBV7-9 to TRBJ2-1, with a tentative D call TRBD2 (5 bases). The V end lost 3 bases, the J end lost 4 bases, and 10 bases lay between the germline ends. This CDR3 has 14 residues. CDR1 SEHNR and CDR2 FQNEAQ come from the germline V gene (reference sequence). The CDR3: CASSFSGNYNEQFF. CDR3 DNA sequence: TGTGCCAGCAGCTTCTCGGGGAATTACAATGAGCAGTTCTTC.

This clone was seen a few times. The CDR3 here is CASSQDPRTANYEQYF. The CDR3 region has the DNA TGCGCCAGCAGCCAAGATCCGAGGACAGCAAACTACGAGCAGTACTTC. The gene calls are TRBV4-1 and TRBJ2-7; weak D call: TRBD1 (6 bases). V was cut by 0 bases and J by 3 bases, with 15 bases left in between. The germline gives CDR1 MGHRA, CDR2 YSYEKL. The CDR3 consists of 16 residues.

V and J are TRBV7-6 and TRBJ2-2; 15 nucleotides align to TRBD2. Germline V gene data show CDR1 as SGHVS and CDR2 as FNYEAQ. With 5 bases clipped from V and 6 bases from J, the junction kept 4 bases outside the gene matches. The CDR3 runs 16 residues. CDR3 residues: CASSPGLAGGPGELFF. CDR3 sequence (DNA): TGTGCCAGCAGCCCGGGACTAGCGGGGGGCCCCGGGGAGCTGTTTTTT.

This chain links TRBV5-3 with TRBJ2-7; 7 bases match TRBD1. TRBV5-3 is an ORF, with its function uncertain. V dropped 7 bases and J dropped 1; count of bases not matched to a gene: 14. This CDR3 region has 16 residues. Here the CDR3 DNA reads TGTGCCAGACCAACGCAGGGGGACGATTCGTCCTACGAGCAGTACTTC. It translates to CARPTQGDDSSYEQYF.

The genes are TRBV18 and TRBJ2-1; 8 nucleotides agree with TRBD2. CDR1 KGHSH and CDR2 LQKENI come from the germline V gene. The CDR3 covers 19 residues. V lost 6 bases to trimming and J lost 6 bases; unmatched junction nucleotides: 22. In DNA, the CDR3 is TGTGCCAGCTCCCCTCCGACGGGAGGGACGTGGGAAGGGGGCAATGAGCAGTTCTTC. Protein sequence: CASSPPTGGTWEGGNEQFF.

This clone was recorded only once. The chain couples TRBV4-3 to TRBJ1-2; tentative D call: TRBD1 (5 bases). Trimming shortened V by 3 bases and J by 4 bases, and 9 bases separated the two germline ends. The CDR3 totals 13 residues. Germline CDR1 and CDR2: LGHNA and YSLEER. The CDR3 protein is CASSHFDSYGYTF. The CDR3 region has the DNA TGCGCCAGCAGCCACTTTGACAGCTATGGCTACACCTTC.

The chain couples TRBV7-9 to TRBJ2-5; D is ambiguous. V was trimmed by 1 base and J by 7 bases, leaving 7 bases between them. Germline-derived CDR1 and CDR2 are SEHNR and FQNEAQ (reference sequence). The CDR3 is made up of 12 amino acids. This chain's CDR3 is CASSLVSVTQYF. The DNA of the CDR3 is TGTGCCAGCAGCTTAGTCTCCGTGACCCAGTACTTC.

The genes are TRBV19 and TRBJ1-3, with D possibly matching TRBD1 (5 bases). The CDR3 consists of 18 residues. The ends were cut back, 3 bases at V and 2 bases at J, with 20 bases in the middle. Germline values: CDR1 LNHDA, CDR2 SQIVND (reference sequence). The CDR3 here is CASSILPGATATGNTIYF. Here the CDR3 DNA reads TGTGCCAGTAGTATTCTCCCTGGTGCGACAGCTACTGGAAACACCATATATTTT.

V usage is TRBV29-1 and J usage is TRBJ2-2; no firm D call. The ends were cut back, 4 bases at V and 6 bases at J, with 12 bases in the middle. Germline assignment: CDR1 SQVTM and CDR2 ANQGSEA. The CDR3 sequence is 13 residues long. In DNA, the CDR3 is TGCAGCGTTGGACAACAGAGGTCCGGGGAGCTGTTTTTT. Protein sequence: CSVGQQRSGELFF.

This clone was observed a single time. The chain is built from TRBV18 and TRBJ2-1; D possibly uses TRBD1 or TRBD2 (5 bases each). The CDR3 totals 13 residues. Germline V lookup: CDR1 KGHSH, CDR2 LQKENI. V was cut by 6 bases and J by 9 bases, with 15 bases left in between. DNA of the CDR3: TGTGCCAGCTCCATCCCGGGGCGGATTGAGCAGTTCTTC. Translating it yields CASSIPGRIEQFF. The full variable domain, completed using reference TRBV18 and TRBJ2-1, is NAGVMQNPRHLVRRRGQEARLRCSPMKGHSHVYWYRQLPEEGLKFMVYLQKENIIDESGMPKERFSAEFPKEGPSILRIQQVVRGDSAAYFCASSIPGRIEQFFGPGTRLTVL.

The chain's CDR3 is CASSLESSGRNEQFF. The CDR3, as DNA: TGCGCCAGCAGCTTGGAATCTAGCGGGAGGAATGAGCAGTTCTTC. The chain uses TRBV5-1 and TRBJ2-1, with TRBD2 matching 11 bases. V was clipped by 0 bases and J by 7 bases; unmatched bases: 3. This CDR3 has 15 residues. Germline CDR1 reads SGHRS; CDR2 reads YFSETQ. The whole variable domain, remainder taken from reference TRBV5-1 and TRBJ2-1, is KAGVTQTPRYLIKTRGQQVTLSCSPISGHRSVSWYQQTPGQGLQFLFEYFSETQRNKGNFPGRFSGRQFSNSRSEMNVSTLELGDSALYLCASSLESSGRNEQFFGPGTRLTVL.

The J gene is TRBJ2-7, the V gene TRBV30; 10 bases are shared with TRBD1. Per germline, CDR1 GTSNPN and CDR2 SVGIG (reference sequence). J lost 3 bases, V lost 4 bases, and 6 bases had no gene match. The CDR3 runs 14 residues. CDR3 region: CAWMGDRGRYEQYF. CDR3 coding DNA: TGTGCCTGGATGGGGGACAGGGGCCGCTACGAGCAGTACTTC.

This clone has more than one count but fewer than ten. The J gene is TRBJ1-2, the V gene TRBV7-9; a possible D gene is TRBD1 (6 bases). Germline loops: CDR1 SEHNR, CDR2 FQNEAQ (reference sequence). There are 15 residues in the CDR3. Trimming pared 2 bases from V and 8 bases from J, leaving 18 bases between. The DNA for the CDR3 is TGTGCCAGCAGCTTAACCACAGGGCAGGGAAGCGGCTACACCTTC. The encoded protein is CASSLTTGQGSGYTF.

J is TRBJ2-7 and V is TRBV5-1, with D possibly TRBD1 on 5 matching bases. The germline V and J ends were trimmed by 7 bases and 6 bases, with 14 bases remaining between them. The CDR3 runs to 12 residues. Per germline, CDR1 SGHRS and CDR2 YFSETQ. For the CDR3, the DNA is TGCGCCAGCGGGGCCCAGGGTGGCGAGCAGTACTTC. This codes for CASGAQGGEQYF.

The chain's CDR3 is CSVDRATEAFF. The DNA for the CDR3 is TGCAGTGTGGACAGGGCCACTGAAGCTTTCTTT. The chain joins TRBV20-1 to TRBJ1-1; 8 bases agree with TRBD1. CDR3 size: 11 residues. V dropped 7 bases and J dropped 4; count of bases not matched to a gene: 2. CDR1 is DFQATT, CDR2 SNEGSKA, per germline (reference sequence).